The 19 T cell receptor beta chains below come from one sample, sequenced in a study of blood T cell repertoires in COVID-19. TCRdb's table, derived via immunoSEQ multiplex PCR, lists solely in-frame clones and lacks some. The sample holds about 22,000 clones, 80% to 85% seen once. The source material was peripheral blood. Receptors were obtained from a man older than 75 with active or convalescent COVID-19.

This chain joins TRBV5-1 and TRBJ2-3, with 11 bases fitting TRBD2. This CDR3 contains 16 residues. With 0 bases clipped from V and 2 bases from J, the junction kept 2 bases outside the gene matches. Looked up from germline, CDR1 is SGHRS and CDR2 is YFSETQ. The CDR3 sequence: CASSLASGGYTDTQYF. The CDR3 DNA reads as TGCGCCAGCAGCTTGGCTAGCGGGGGGTACACAGATACGCAGTATTTT. Looking up the rest from reference TRBV5-1 and TRBJ2-3 gives the full variable domain: KAGVTQTPRYLIKTRGQQVTLSCSPISGHRSVSWYQQTPGQGLQFLFEYFSETQRNKGNFPGRFSGRQFSNSRSEMNVSTLELGDSALYLCASSLASGGYTDTQYFGPGTRLTVL.

The rearrangement joins TRBV29-1 to TRBJ2-5, with TRBD2 matching 13 bases. The trim removed 7 bases at V and 5 bases at J, leaving 7 bases unmatched. The CDR3 extends over 14 amino acids. The germline V gene has CDR1 SQVTM and CDR2 ANQGSEA. The CDR3: CSADLLAGGETQYF. DNA for the CDR3: TGCAGCGCCGATCTACTAGCGGGGGGGGAGACCCAGTACTTC.

The rearrangement links TRBV4-3 to TRBJ2-2; D might be TRBD2 (6 bases). Trimming cost V 4 bases and J 2 bases, with 14 bases left between them. This CDR3 comprises 16 residues. Germline-derived CDR1 and CDR2 are LGHNA and YSLEER. The DNA of the CDR3 is TGCGCCAGCAGCCTGATGGGAGGCGGAAACACCGGGGAGCTGTTTTTT. Its protein is CASSLMGGGNTGELFF.

The rearrangement uses TRBV28 and TRBJ2-7; TRBD1 matches at 8 bases. J lost 5 bases, V lost 4 bases, and 10 bases had no gene match. The CDR3 length is 15 residues. CDR1 is MDHEN and CDR2 is SYDVKM in the germline V gene. The CDR3 sequence: CASSYPRTGGDEQYF. The CDR3 nucleotides read TGTGCCAGCAGTTACCCACGCACAGGGGGTGACGAGCAGTACTTC.

In this sample, this clone turned up once. CDR3 residues: CASSQARGGYNEQFF. The DNA for the CDR3 is TGCGCCAGCAGCCAAGCGCGGGGGGGGTACAATGAGCAGTTCTTC. The chain has TRBV4-1 and TRBJ2-1, with TRBD2 identical over 9 bases. The germline V gene has CDR1 MGHRA and CDR2 YSYEKL. CDR3 length: 15 residues. Losses at the gene ends were 1 base for V and 4 bases for J; bases not matched to a gene: 2.

V and J are TRBV7-9 and TRBJ2-1; perhaps TRBD1 as D (6 bases). Germline CDR1 reads SEHNR; CDR2 reads FQNEAQ (reference sequence). Trimming stripped 4 bases from V and 0 bases from J, with 10 bases between. CDR3 size: 15 residues. The CDR3 sequence is CASSSDRSSYNEQFF. The CDR3 DNA reads as TGTGCCAGCAGCTCAGACAGGAGCTCCTACAATGAGCAGTTCTTC. The variable domain in full, completed from reference TRBV7-9 and TRBJ2-1, reads DTGVSQNPRHKITKRGQNVTFRCDPISEHNRLYWYRQTLGQGPEFLTYFQNEAQLEKSRLLSDRFSAERPKGSFSTLEIQRTEQGDSAMYLCASSSDRSSYNEQFFGPGTRLTVL.

This chain links TRBV4-1 with TRBJ2-1; D possibly corresponds to TRBD1 (6 bases). The CDR3 sequence is 14 residues long. The V gene lost 4 bases and the J gene lost 7 bases, with 14 bases spanning the gap. Germline-derived CDR1 and CDR2 are MGHRA and YSYEKL. The CDR3 here is CASSPDQGRNEQFF. The CDR3 region has the DNA TGCGCCAGCAGCCCCGATCAGGGGAGAAATGAGCAGTTCTTC.

J is TRBJ2-2 and V is TRBV27; 13 bases align to TRBD2. Germline V gene sequence: CDR1 MNHEY, CDR2 SMNVEV (reference sequence). Losses at the gene ends were 5 bases for V and 2 bases for J; bases not matched to a gene: 5. The CDR3 has 17 residues. The CDR3: CASSPTSGGINTGELFF. The CDR3 region has the DNA TGTGCCAGCAGTCCGACTAGCGGGGGGATCAACACCGGGGAGCTGTTTTTT.

This clone was observed a single time. The chain uses TRBV4-1 and TRBJ2-5; TRBD2 matches 9 bases. Trimming at V came to 1 base and at J to 5 bases, leaving 14 bases not matched to a gene. Germline assignment: CDR1 MGHRA and CDR2 YSYEKL. The CDR3 has 18 residues. CDR3 DNA: TGCGCCAGCAGCCAAGCTTTTTCGGCTAGCGGGGATGGCGAGACCCAGTACTTC. Protein product: CASSQAFSASGDGETQYF.

The chain is built from TRBV18 and TRBJ2-2; 13 positions match TRBD2. CDR1 is KGHSH and CDR2 is LQKENI in the germline V gene. This CDR3 has 16 amino acids. Unmatched junction bases numbered 9, after V lost 8 bases and J lost 6 bases. CDR3 protein: CASHYPGLAGSGELFF. CDR3 DNA: TGTGCCAGCCATTATCCGGGACTAGCGGGATCCGGGGAGCTGTTTTTT.

The chain carries TRBV6-5 and TRBJ1-6; 9 bases fit TRBD1. J was trimmed by 8 bases and V by 0 bases; bases with no gene match: 5. Germline CDR1 and CDR2: MNHEY and SVGAGI. The CDR3 sequence is 16 residues long. The CDR3 sequence is CASSYSPGTGYSPLHF. CDR3 coding DNA: TGTGCCAGCAGTTACTCCCCCGGGACAGGGTATTCACCCCTCCACTTT.

The rearrangement uses TRBV9 and TRBJ1-1; D is unclear. Trimming stripped 4 bases from V and 0 bases from J, with 10 bases between. CDR1 is SGDLS and CDR2 is YYNGEE in the germline V gene. The CDR3 runs 14 residues. The CDR3 is CASSPTPLNTEAFF. The CDR3 DNA is TGTGCCAGCAGCCCGACACCTTTGAACACTGAAGCTTTCTTT.

This rearrangement joins TRBV19 to TRBJ1-1, with a tentative D call TRBD1 (6 bases). The length of the CDR3 is 14 residues. CDR1 is LNHDA and CDR2 is SQIVND in the germline V gene (reference sequence). The V and J ends lost 3 bases and 7 bases respectively, with 15 bases between them. CDR3 sequence (DNA): TGTGCCAGTAGTATGGTTGGGGGCAGGGGTGAAGCTTTCTTT. This gives the protein CASSMVGGRGEAFF.

The gene calls are TRBV19 and TRBJ1-1; no clear D gene. CDR3 length: 11 residues. Trimming left V 10 bases short and J 6 bases short, with 12 bases between. Looked up from germline, CDR1 is LNHDA and CDR2 is SQIVND (reference sequence). CDR3 sequence (DNA): TGTGCCACCCTAGCGGGATCTGAAGCTTTCTTT. It specifies CATLAGSEAFF.

This chain uses TRBV21-1 with TRBJ1-3. TRBV21-1 is annotated as a pseudogene. This CDR3 contains 15 residues. CDR3 region: CASRPGGGAGNTIYF. CDR3 in DNA: TGTGCCAGCCGCCCCGGGGGGGGCGCGGGAAACACCATATATTTT.

The chain employs TRBV7-6 and TRBJ2-7, with D possibly TRBD1 on 7 matching bases. The germline V gene encodes CDR1 SGHVS and CDR2 FNYEAQ. The CDR3 runs 16 residues. V was shortened by 3 bases and J by 6 bases, with 21 bases between the two germline ends. The CDR3 spells CASSLEGAARRSEQYF. For the CDR3, the DNA is TGTGCCAGCAGCTTGGAGGGGGCGGCCAGGAGATCCGAGCAGTACTTC.

V usage is TRBV9 and J usage is TRBJ2-1, with D tentatively TRBD2 (6 bases). Trimming cost V 0 bases and J 3 bases, with 16 bases left between them. Germline CDR1 and CDR2: SGDLS and YYNGEE. The CDR3 spans 17 residues. The CDR3 DNA is TGTGCCAGCAGCGTAGAGGGTTGGGGGGTTGGCTACAATGAGCAGTTCTTC. This gives the protein CASSVEGWGVGYNEQFF.

The CDR3 bases are TGTGCCAGCCGGAGTCAGTCCTATACGACTAATGAAAAACTGTTTTTT. This translates into CASRSQSYTTNEKLFF. The chain carries TRBV27 and TRBJ1-4, with D unresolved. The CDR3 consists of 16 residues. V was pared by 8 bases and J by 2 bases, with 18 bases between. CDR1 is MNHEY, CDR2 SMNVEV, per germline (reference sequence).

V is TRBV29-1 and J is TRBJ1-1; 8 bases fit TRBD1. This CDR3 region has 14 residues. Germline-derived CDR1 and CDR2 are SQVTM and ANQGSEA. With 6 bases clipped from V and 5 bases from J, the junction kept 11 bases outside the gene matches. The CDR3 region is CSVIPRTGITEAFF. CDR3 DNA: TGCAGCGTCATCCCTAGGACAGGGATTACTGAAGCTTTCTTT.